These T cell receptor beta chains were read from a single sample in a study of cytomegalovirus exposure and HLA in healthy donors. Using immunoSEQ multiplex PCR, the repertoire was profiled, and TCRdb retains in-frame clones only, with some absent. Among some 210,000 clones listed, about four fifths were seen once. Source material: PBMCs. The receptors derive from a woman aged 50 to 65 in good health and CMV-seropositive. Each CDR3 is given with its conserved first and last residue. The D gene is left open where the match is weak. Rows give clone size only sometimes, using once, few, many, or a class for an expanded clone.

CDR3 DNA	CDR3 protein	V gene	J gene	D gene	clone size
TGTGCCAGCAGCTTGGGGCGGGATTTGGAGCAGTACTTC	CASSLGRDLEQYF	TRBV5-4	TRBJ2-7	.	.
TGTGCCAGCAGCGCCATTTACAGGGGCGTGGGCACAGATACGCAGTATTTT	CASSAIYRGVGTDTQYF	TRBV9	TRBJ2-3	TRBD1	.
TGTGCCAGCAGCTTATTACAGGGGAACCCAGATACGCAGTATTTT	CASSLLQGNPDTQYF	TRBV7-2	TRBJ2-3	TRBD1	.
TGTGCCAGCTCAACCACCGGGGCAGGGGTTGGAAACACCATATATTTT	CASSTTGAGVGNTIYF	TRBV18	TRBJ1-3	.	.
TGTGCCAGCAGCGGCGGACAGGGGGGAAGCAATCAGCCCCAGCATTTT	CASSGGQGGSNQPQHF	TRBV2	TRBJ1-5	TRBD1	.
TGTGCCAGCAGTGACAGTTTTACTGAAGCTTTCTTT	CASSDSFTEAFF	TRBV6-1	TRBJ1-1	.	few
TGTGCCAGCAGAAGAAACAGGGAATCACCCCTCCACTTT	CASRRNRESPLHF	TRBV6-5	TRBJ1-6	.	.
TGCGCCAGCACAAAGGAGGGGTCGGACACCGGGGAGCTGTTTTTT	CASTKEGSDTGELFF	TRBV4-1	TRBJ2-2	.	.
TGCGCCAGCAGCTTGGATGGGGGAGGGAACACTGAAGCTTTCTTT	CASSLDGGGNTEAFF	TRBV5-1	TRBJ1-1	.	.
TGCAGCGCTACCGGGACTAGCGGGGGCCTCGCGCATACGCAGTATTTT	CSATGTSGGLAHTQYF	TRBV29-1	TRBJ2-3	TRBD2	.
TGTGCCAGCAGCTTAGTCCGACTAGAAGAGACCCAGTACTTC	CASSLVRLEETQYF	TRBV11-2	TRBJ2-5	.	.
TGTGCCCTGTCCGGGGGGATTAATGAAAAACTGTTTTTT	CALSGGINEKLFF	TRBV30	TRBJ1-4	.	.
TGTGCCAGCACCCCCAGCCAATGGGAGGACGAGCAGTACTTC	CASTPSQWEDEQYF	TRBV25-1	TRBJ2-7	.	.
TGTGCCAGCAGCTCCGGGGGGGATCGACTGGGGGAGCAGTACTTC	CASSSGGDRLGEQYF	TRBV9	TRBJ2-7	TRBD2	.
TGCGCCAGCAGCCAAAGGCTAGAGGCCTACAATGAGCAGTTCTTC	CASSQRLEAYNEQFF	TRBV4-3	TRBJ2-1	.	many
TGTGCCAGTAGTAACGACAGGGGCTATGGCTACACCTTC	CASSNDRGYGYTF	TRBV19	TRBJ1-2	TRBD1	.
TGTGCCAGCGCTGTCCAAGAGGAAGAGGAAAAACTGTTTTTT	CASAVQEEEEKLFF	TRBV6-4	TRBJ1-4	.	.
TGTGCCAGCAGTGATCGGACAGGGGGGAATTCACCCCTCCACTTT	CASSDRTGGNSPLHF	TRBV6-4	TRBJ1-6	TRBD1	.
TGTGCCAGCAGTGACCACAGGGTAGGCCAAGAGACCCAGTACTTC	CASSDHRVGQETQYF	TRBV6-1	TRBJ2-5	.	.
TGTGCCAGCAGCTTCGGGACAGGGGGAGCTAACTATGGCTACACCTTC	CASSFGTGGANYGYTF	TRBV7-8	TRBJ1-2	TRBD1	.
TGTGCCAGCAGTTTATCCTCCGGGATCTATGGCTACACCTTC	CASSLSSGIYGYTF	TRBV28	TRBJ1-2	.	.
TGTGCCAGCTCACTAAGACTAGCGGGGGACAGCTCCTACGAGCGGTACTTC	CASSLRLAGDSSYERYF	TRBV18	TRBJ2-7	TRBD2	.
TGTGCCAGCAGCTTCCCGGAGAACTATGGCTACACCTTC	CASSFPENYGYTF	TRBV7-9	TRBJ1-2	.	few
TGTGCCAGCAGTTACGGAGCGGGGGGAAAGGACAATGAGCAGTTCTTC	CASSYGAGGKDNEQFF	TRBV6-5	TRBJ2-1	TRBD2	.
TGTGCCTGGGGAAACAGGGGATGGGGCACTGAAGCTTTCTTT	CAWGNRGWGTEAFF	TRBV30	TRBJ1-1	TRBD1	.
TGTGCCAGTGCACCCGGGGACTATGGCTACACCTTC	CASAPGDYGYTF	TRBV19	TRBJ1-2	.	.
TGTGCCAGCAGCTTGGATCAGGGGGCAAATGAGCAGTTCTTC	CASSLDQGANEQFF	TRBV5-6	TRBJ2-1	TRBD1	.
TGCGCCAGCAGCCAAGATGTCGGGGGGCATATGAACACTGAAGCTTTCTTT	CASSQDVGGHMNTEAFF	TRBV4-3	TRBJ1-1	.	once
TGTGCCAGCAGCCGAAGTAGCGGGAGCGACTACGAGCAGTACTTC	CASSRSSGSDYEQYF	TRBV7-2	TRBJ2-7	TRBD2	.
TGCGCCAGCAGCTTGCAGGCCGATAATGAAAAACTGTTTTTT	CASSLQADNEKLFF	TRBV5-1	TRBJ1-4	.	.
TGTGCCAGCAGCTTGGGAGGGGAGGCTGGAAACACCATATATTTT	CASSLGGEAGNTIYF	TRBV5-6	TRBJ1-3	.	.
TGTGCCAGCCGTAGGGGTCACTCCTACGAGCAGTACTTC	CASRRGHSYEQYF	TRBV28	TRBJ2-7	.	.
TGCGCCAGCAGCCAAGGAGAAGCGGCGGGCTCCTACGAGCAGTACTTC	CASSQGEAAGSYEQYF	TRBV4-1	TRBJ2-7	.	.
TGTGCCAGCAGCTTAGGAACTAGCGGGGGCCCCTCTCGATCCTTC	CASSLGTSGGPSRSF	TRBV7-9	TRBJ2-4	TRBD2	.
TGTGCCAGCAGTCCACGGACAGGGGGCGATACGCAGTATTTT	CASSPRTGGDTQYF	TRBV6-5	TRBJ2-3	TRBD1	.
TGCGCCAGCAGCTCTGGACAGCTGGGAGAGACCCAGTACTTC	CASSSGQLGETQYF	TRBV5-1	TRBJ2-5	.	.
TGCGCCAGCCAAAAGCAGGGGACTCAGCCCCAGCATTTT	CASQKQGTQPQHF	TRBV10-1	TRBJ1-5	.	.
TGCGCCAGCAGCTTGGGGACACTCGAAAAACTGTTTTTT	CASSLGTLEKLFF	TRBV5-1	TRBJ1-4	.	.
TGTGCCAGTACCCCCCCCGGGAGGGGATGGAGCAATCAGCCCCAGCATTTT	CASTPPGRGWSNQPQHF	TRBV19	TRBJ1-5	.	.
TGTGCCAGCAGCCATACGACAGGCCGCTATGGCTACACCTTC	CASSHTTGRYGYTF	TRBV14	TRBJ1-2	.	once
TGTGCCAGCAGTTACGGGGACACCAACGAGCAGTACTTC	CASSYGDTNEQYF	TRBV6-5	TRBJ2-7	.	few
TGTGCCTGGAGTGTATGGAGGTCCACGGGCTACACCTTC	CAWSVWRSTGYTF	TRBV30	TRBJ1-2	.	.
TGTGCCAGCGGAGAGACTTACGGAAACACCATATATTTT	CASGETYGNTIYF	TRBV19	TRBJ1-3	.	.
TGTGCCAGCCCCGTGCGGGCCCAAGAGACCCAGTACTTC	CASPVRAQETQYF	TRBV9	TRBJ2-5	.	.
TGTGCCATCAGTCCGGGACAGGGGGCAGGGGACACCGGGGAGCTGTTTTTT	CAISPGQGAGDTGELFF	TRBV10-3	TRBJ2-2	TRBD1	.
TGTGCCACCGAGGGGGCCGGCGGCTATGGCTACACCTTC	CATEGAGGYGYTF	TRBV10-3	TRBJ1-2	TRBD1	.
TGTGCCGGAGGGACAGGGGAGCCTGGAAACACCATATATTTT	CAGGTGEPGNTIYF	TRBV6-1	TRBJ1-3	TRBD1	.
TGTGCCACCAGCAGAGGTCAGGGGGGATACGAGCAGTACTTC	CATSRGQGGYEQYF	TRBV15	TRBJ2-7	.	.
TGTGCCAGCAGCTTAGAGGGAGACAGGGGGCTCTGGGAGACCCAGTACTTC	CASSLEGDRGLWETQYF	TRBV7-8	TRBJ2-5	TRBD1	.
TGCGCCAGCAGCTGGGAGGACACCCTTTTGGGGGCCAACGTCCTGACTTTC	CASSWEDTLLGANVLTF	TRBV5-1	TRBJ2-6	.	.
TGTGCCAGCAGCCTGGACAGGGAATACAATGAGCAGTTCTTC	CASSLDREYNEQFF	TRBV7-9	TRBJ2-1	TRBD1	.
TGCGCCAGCTCGAGGGCCGGCACAGATACGCAGTATTTT	CASSRAGTDTQYF	TRBV4-3	TRBJ2-3	.	.
TGTGCCAGCAAGCAGGGGACAGGGAACACTGAAGCTTTCTTT	CASKQGTGNTEAFF	TRBV5-6	TRBJ1-1	TRBD1	.
TGTGCCAGCAGTGCGGAGGGAGGGACCACCTACGAGCAGTACTTC	CASSAEGGTTYEQYF	TRBV2	TRBJ2-7	TRBD2	.
TGTGCCAGCAGTCCGGACAGGAGCGGTGAAAAACTGTTTTTT	CASSPDRSGEKLFF	TRBV4-2	TRBJ1-4	TRBD1	few
TGTGCCAGCAGCGTAGGATGGGGGCTGGACACTGAAGCTTTCTTT	CASSVGWGLDTEAFF	TRBV9	TRBJ1-1	.	.
TGTGCCAGCAGACGCATAGCGGGAGCGCAAGAGACCCAGTACTTC	CASRRIAGAQETQYF	TRBV2	TRBJ2-5	TRBD2	.
TGTGCCAGCAGTTTCGCCTACTCCCAAGAGACCCAGTACTTC	CASSFAYSQETQYF	TRBV28	TRBJ2-5	.	.